The next 20 T cell receptor beta chains were all read from a single sample in a study of blood T cell repertoires in COVID-19. TCRdb keeps only in-frame clones here, not all; method: immunoSEQ multiplex PCR. The sample lists almost 70,000 clones; 79% were seen once. The specimen sequenced was peripheral blood. The receptor set was obtained from a man aged 55-75 years with acute or convalescent COVID-19.

The chain employs TRBV10-1 and TRBJ2-2; D remains unclear. The CDR3 totals 13 residues. V shed 3 bases and J shed 6 bases, with 8 bases lying between them. CDR1 and CDR2 from the germline V gene are WNHNN and SYGVQD (reference sequence). CDR3 nucleotide sequence: TGCGCCAGCAGTGACAGGTTCTCCGGGGAGCTGTTTTTT. This encodes CASSDRFSGELFF.

The gene calls are TRBV7-9 and TRBJ1-5; a possible D gene is TRBD1 (6 bases). Trimming pared 5 bases from V and 5 bases from J, leaving 16 bases between. The length of the CDR3 is 15 residues. In germline, CDR1 is SEHNR, CDR2 FQNEAQ (reference sequence). The CDR3 is CASSPVRAGDQPQHF. The CDR3 DNA follows: TGTGCCAGCAGCCCCGTTCGGGCAGGGGATCAGCCCCAGCATTTT.

The chain is built from TRBV3-1 (or the pseudogene TRBV3-2) and TRBJ1-2; D ambiguous. Trimming stripped 1 base from V and 7 bases from J, with 10 bases between. From germline, CDR1 is LGHDT and CDR2 YNNKEL (reference sequence). The CDR3 totals 13 residues. The CDR3 reads CASSQVPRSGYTF. DNA for the CDR3: TGTGCCAGCAGCCAAGTTCCGCGTAGTGGCTACACCTTC.

The CDR3 DNA reads as TGTGCCAGCAGCTTAAGCGGGGGCGGTACCGGGGAGCTGTTTTTT. Protein: CASSLSGGGTGELFF. The chain couples TRBV7-6 to TRBJ2-2, with 8 bases identical to TRBD2. The CDR3 contains 15 residues. The trim removed 2 bases at V and 5 bases at J, leaving 4 bases unmatched. The V gene's germline CDR1 is SGHVS and CDR2 FNYEAQ.

Only a few counts were recorded for this clone. J is TRBJ2-7 and V is TRBV6-2 or TRBV6-3, with D perhaps TRBD2 (5 bases). CDR3 length: 16 residues. The V end was cut by 5 bases, the J end by 8 bases, with 25 bases between. Germline CDR1 and CDR2: MNHEY and SVGEGT. The CDR3 sequence: CASSDPSGDSYGKQYF. The CDR3 nucleotides read TGTGCCAGCAGTGACCCCTCAGGAGACTCATACGGGAAGCAGTACTTC.

This clone has just a few counts. The chain recombines TRBV12-3 or TRBV12-4 with TRBJ1-2; D perhaps matches TRBD1 (6 bases). Trimming stripped 6 bases from V and 4 bases from J, with 9 bases between. The CDR3 is 12 amino acids. In nucleotides, the CDR3 is TGTGCCAGCAGCCGACAGGCCTATGGCTACACCTTC. Residues: CASSRQAYGYTF.

The rearrangement joins TRBV15 to TRBJ1-2; D is undetermined. Germline values: CDR1 LNHNV, CDR2 YYDKDF (reference sequence). The CDR3 runs to 13 residues. V lost 3 bases and J lost 6, with 11 bases in between. In nucleotides, the CDR3 is TGTGCCACCAGCAGTGCACGAGTCCATGGCTACACCTTC. Its translation is CATSSARVHGYTF.

This chain joins TRBV7-9 and TRBJ2-5, with D perhaps matching TRBD1 (6 bases). There are 13 residues in the CDR3. V was pared by 5 bases and J by 5 bases, with 12 bases between. Germline CDR1 SEHNR, CDR2 FQNEAQ (reference sequence). The CDR3 reads CASSAQGKETQYF. In nucleotides, the CDR3 is TGTGCCAGCAGCGCACAGGGTAAGGAGACCCAGTACTTC.

The V and J genes are TRBV3-1 (or the pseudogene TRBV3-2) and TRBJ2-1, with 13 bases fitting TRBD2. The CDR3 is made up of 14 amino acids. V shed 6 bases, J shed 7 bases, and the junction held 3 bases outside the gene matches. Germline CDR1 and CDR2: LGHDT and YNNKEL (reference sequence). This CDR3 reads CASRRTSGGNEQFF. The CDR3 coding sequence is TGTGCCAGCAGACGGACTAGCGGGGGTAATGAGCAGTTCTTC.

The chain has TRBV5-1 and TRBJ1-2; 8 bases match TRBD1. The CDR3 is made up of 14 amino acids. V lost 3 bases, J lost 6 bases, and 7 bases stayed unmatched. The germline CDR1 and CDR2 sequences are SGHRS and YFSETQ. CDR3 in amino acids: CASSSTGGVDGYTF. CDR3 bases: TGCGCCAGCAGCTCCACAGGGGGGGTCGATGGCTACACCTTC. Using reference TRBV5-1 and TRBJ1-2 for the parts outside the CDR3, the full variable domain is KAGVTQTPRYLIKTRGQQVTLSCSPISGHRSVSWYQQTPGQGLQFLFEYFSETQRNKGNFPGRFSGRQFSNSRSEMNVSTLELGDSALYLCASSSTGGVDGYTFGSGTRLTVV.

CDR3 residues: CASSMTGVNGYTF. The DNA of the CDR3 is TGTGCCAGCAGCATGACAGGGGTAAATGGCTACACCTTC. The rearrangement links TRBV5-8 to TRBJ1-2; 8 bases line up with TRBD1. V dropped 4 bases and J dropped 6; count of bases not matched to a gene: 5. CDR1 and CDR2 (germline): SGHTS, YDEGEE. The CDR3 consists of 13 residues.

This clone is a singleton in its sample. The chain has TRBV27 and TRBJ1-2, with D uncertain. The germline V and J ends were trimmed by 5 bases and 5 bases, with 15 bases remaining between them. The CDR3 consists of 14 residues. The germline gives CDR1 MNHEY, CDR2 SMNVEV (reference sequence). CDR3: CASSPKRTLYGYTF. The CDR3 nucleotides are TGTGCCAGCAGTCCGAAACGAACACTATATGGCTACACCTTC.

The V and J genes are TRBV5-1 and TRBJ2-2; 9 nucleotides agree with TRBD1. V shed 4 bases, J shed 12 bases, and the junction held 10 bases outside the gene matches. The CDR3 is 14 residues long. Germline V gene sequence: CDR1 SGHRS, CDR2 YFSETQ. CDR3 nucleotide sequence: TGCGCCAGCAGCAGGGGGACAGGGTTGGGACAGCTGTTTTTT. Its translation: CASSRGTGLGQLFF.

The chain combines TRBV13 with TRBJ2-1, with D tentatively TRBD2 (6 bases). CDR1 is PRHDT, CDR2 FYEKMQ, per germline (reference sequence). Deletions cut 3 bases from V and 7 bases from J, with 16 bases between. There are 15 residues in the CDR3. The chain's CDR3 is CASSFWGTASNEQFF. DNA of the CDR3: TGTGCCAGCAGCTTCTGGGGGACTGCTTCTAATGAGCAGTTCTTC. The whole variable domain, filled in from reference TRBV13 and TRBJ2-1, reads AAGVIQSPRHLIKEKRETATLKCYPIPRHDTVYWYQQGPGQDPQFLISFYEKMQSDKGSIPDRFSAQQFSDYHSELNMSSLELGDSALYFCASSFWGTASNEQFFGPGTRLTVL.

The CDR3 coding sequence is TGTGCCAGCAGCTTGGTTAGTCACGAGACCCAGTACTTC. Translating gives CASSLVSHETQYF. The chain joins TRBV5-4 to TRBJ2-5; D is ambiguous. The CDR3 is 13 residues long. Per germline, CDR1 SGHNT and CDR2 YYREEE (reference sequence). Between the trimmed V and J ends, which lost 0 bases and 5 bases, there was a span of 8 bases.

The table lists this clone with a count of one. V usage is TRBV9 and J usage is TRBJ1-2; 8 bases are a match to TRBD1. This CDR3 is built from 15 residues. CDR1 and CDR2 (germline): SGDLS, YYNGEE. The V segment lost 2 bases and the J segment 4 bases; nucleotides outside the gene matches: 7. CDR3 in amino acids: CASSVPGGSGYGYTF. CDR3 coding DNA: TGTGCCAGCAGCGTCCCAGGGGGCAGTGGCTATGGCTACACCTTC.

This chain joins TRBV27 and TRBJ1-2; perhaps TRBD1 as D (6 bases). This CDR3 contains 14 residues. Trimming pared 5 bases from V and 4 bases from J, leaving 14 bases between. Per the germline V gene, CDR1 is MNHEY and CDR2 is SMNVEV (reference sequence). CDR3 loop: CASSLNREAYGYTF. The CDR3 DNA is TGTGCCAGCAGTCTCAACAGGGAAGCCTATGGCTACACCTTC.

This clone has a handful of counts. The chain is built from TRBV2 and TRBJ2-7; D is unresolved. This CDR3 contains 11 residues. Trimming shortened V by 10 bases and J by 0 bases, and 7 bases separated the two germline ends. CDR1 is SNHLY and CDR2 is FYNNEI in the germline V gene. CDR3 in DNA: TGTGCCACACACAACTCCTACGAGCAGTACTTC. Translation: CATHNSYEQYF. The full variable domain, rest sourced from reference TRBV2 and TRBJ2-7, is EPEVTQTPSHQVTQMGQEVILRCVPISNHLYFYWYRQILGQKVEFLVSFYNNEISEKSEIFDDQFSVERPDGSNFTLKIRSTKLEDSAMYFCATHNSYEQYFGPGTRLTVT.

In regard to this clone: Its ends do not fully match the called genes, so a read error is possible. J is TRBJ2-3 and V is TRBV7-7; the match to TRBD2 covers 8 bases. Germline CDR1 and CDR2: SSHAT and FNYEAQ (reference sequence). The CDR3 extends over 14 amino acids. CDR3 region: CASSPLAATDTQYF. CDR3 in DNA: TGTGCTAGCAGCCCACTAGCGGCGACAGATACGCAGTATTTT.

The genes are TRBV4-3 and TRBJ1-6; TRBD1 is a possible D gene (6 bases). The CDR3 runs to 13 residues. V lost 1 base, J lost 9 bases, and 7 bases lay in between. Per the germline V gene, CDR1 is LGHNA and CDR2 is YSLEER. For the CDR3, the DNA is TGCGCCAGCAGCCAAGGGGGGCGTTCACCCCTCCACTTT. Translation: CASSQGGRSPLHF.